This is a list of T cell receptor beta chains from one sample in a study of blood T cell repertoires in COVID-19. Clones were sequenced by immunoSEQ multiplex PCR, and TCRdb holds only the in-frame ones, with some missing. Among some 74,000 clones listed, 75% to 90% were seen once. Sequences were obtained from peripheral blood. All receptors derive from a woman aged 80 or over with acute or convalescent COVID-19. The CDR3 runs from the conserved cysteine through the conserved F or W. A D gene is named only where the DNA matches it firmly. Part of the rows lack a size; the others show once, few, many or a class for expanded clones.

abundance,j_gene,v_gene,d_gene,CDR3aa,CDR3nt
once,TRBJ1-5,TRBV2,TRBD1,CASSAEKGAQPQHF,TGTGCCAGCAGTGCAGAAAAGGGGGCTCAGCCCCAGCATTTT
NA,TRBJ1-1,TRBV21-1,NA,CASSKGGPF,TGTGCCAGCAGCAAAGGTGGCCCGTTT
NA,TRBJ2-2,TRBV7-8,NA,CASSLDGGQGGELFF,TGTGCCAGCAGCTTAGACGGGGGGCAGGGCGGGGAGCTGTTTTTT
NA,TRBJ2-7,TRBV30,TRBD2,CAWNTQGTSGMYEQYF,TGTGCCTGGAATACCCAGGGAACTAGCGGGATGTACGAGCAGTACTTC
NA,TRBJ2-1,TRBV9,TRBD2,CASSVEALAGGKVNEQFF,TGTGCCAGCAGCGTAGAGGCTCTAGCGGGAGGGAAGGTCAATGAGCAGTTCTTC
NA,TRBJ2-2,TRBV6-6,TRBD2,CASRGLAETGELFF,TGTGCCAGCAGGGGACTAGCGGAGACCGGGGAGCTGTTTTTT
NA,TRBJ1-1,TRBV7-2,NA,CATTHLLNTEAFF,TGTGCCACCACCCACTTGCTGAACACTGAAGCTTTCTTT
NA,TRBJ2-1,TRBV28,TRBD1,CASRTDRGPSTGNEQFF,TGTGCCAGCAGGACCGACAGGGGGCCTTCTACGGGGAATGAGCAGTTCTTC
NA,TRBJ2-7,TRBV10-1,NA,CASSETGGTWEQYF,TGCGCCAGCAGTGAGACGGGTGGGACTTGGGAGCAGTACTTC
NA,TRBJ1-1,TRBV30,NA,CAWSRQAGEAFF,TGTGCCTGGAGTCGGCAGGCGGGCGAGGCTTTCTTT
NA,TRBJ2-7,TRBV27,TRBD1,CASSFLLYGTGYYEQYF,TGTGCCAGCAGTTTTCTCCTCTACGGGACAGGGTACTACGAGCAGTACTTC
few,TRBJ2-1,TRBV3-1/TRBV3-2,TRBD2,CASSPLGLATAEQFF,TGTGCCAGCAGCCCTCTAGGACTAGCGACGGCTGAGCAGTTCTTC
NA,TRBJ2-3,TRBV4-2,NA,CASSQHQDTQYF,TGTGCCAGCAGCCAACATCAAGATACGCAGTATTTT
NA,TRBJ1-1,TRBV9,TRBD1,CASSPDRATEAFF,TGTGCCAGCAGCCCGGACAGGGCCACTGAAGCTTTCTTT
NA,TRBJ1-1,TRBV11-2,NA,CASSLWAREDRTEAFF,TGTGCCAGCAGCTTATGGGCCCGGGAGGATCGGACTGAAGCTTTCTTT
NA,TRBJ2-3,TRBV11-3,TRBD2,CASSLVLAGDSDTQYF,TGTGCCAGCAGCTTAGTGCTAGCGGGAGATTCAGATACGCAGTATTTT
NA,TRBJ1-4,TRBV18,NA,CASSPRSTNEKLFF,TGTGCCAGCTCACCCAGGTCAACTAATGAAAAACTGTTTTTT
NA,TRBJ2-3,TRBV19,TRBD1,CASSMGLRGQADTQYF,TGTGCCAGTAGTATGGGACTCAGGGGGCAGGCAGATACGCAGTATTTT
NA,TRBJ2-2,TRBV6-1,TRBD1,CASSEAGGAYTGELFF,TGTGCCAGCAGTGAAGCAGGGGGCGCTTACACCGGGGAGCTGTTTTTT
NA,TRBJ1-5,TRBV19,TRBD1,CASSMGLGTGHGNQPQHF,TGTGCCAGTAGTATGGGACTCGGGACAGGGCATGGCAATCAGCCCCAGCATTTT
few,TRBJ2-4,TRBV30,NA,CAWSGQLKNIQYF,TGTGCCTGGAGTGGACAACTCAAAAACATTCAGTACTTC
NA,TRBJ2-3,TRBV7-9,TRBD2,CASRTTSGSSDTQYF,TGTGCCAGCAGGACGACTAGCGGGAGTTCAGATACGCAGTATTTT
NA,TRBJ2-3,TRBV7-3,NA,CASSFPGETDTQYF,TGTGCCAGCAGCTTCCCGGGGGAGACAGATACGCAGTATTTT
once,TRBJ1-5,TRBV2,NA,CASKGQSNQPQHF,TGTGCCAGCAAAGGACAGTCCAATCAGCCCCAGCATTTT
NA,TRBJ1-5,TRBV6-1,NA,CASSEAGGGHQPQHF,TGTGCCAGCAGTGAAGCGGGCGGGGGGCATCAGCCCCAGCATTTT
NA,TRBJ1-1,TRBV7-3,NA,CASSPNAERGTEAFF,TGTGCCAGCAGCCCAAATGCAGAGCGGGGCACTGAAGCTTTCTTT
NA,TRBJ1-3,TRBV20-1,NA,CSASPQNSGNTIYF,TGCAGTGCTAGTCCCCAAAACTCTGGAAACACCATATATTTT
NA,TRBJ1-5,TRBV27,NA,CASSPLTGNQPQHF,TGTGCCAGCAGTCCCCTTACAGGGAATCAGCCCCAGCATTTT
once,TRBJ2-3,TRBV5-1,NA,CASSSTDPSTDTQYF,TGCGCCAGCAGCTCGACTGACCCTAGCACAGATACGCAGTATTTT
NA,TRBJ1-6,TRBV11-2,TRBD1,CASSTGTGYNSPLHF,TGTGCCAGCAGCACCGGGACAGGCTATAATTCACCCCTCCACTTT
NA,TRBJ2-1,TRBV19,TRBD2,CASSLGLAGLNEQFF,TGTGCCAGTAGTTTAGGACTAGCGGGCCTCAATGAGCAGTTCTTC
NA,TRBJ1-3,TRBV5-1,NA,CASSQVQGRGPGNTIYF,TGCGCCAGCAGTCAAGTACAGGGACGAGGCCCTGGAAACACCATATATTTT
NA,TRBJ2-7,TRBV5-6,NA,CASSEYSYEQYF,TGTGCCAGCAGTGAGTACTCCTACGAGCAGTACTTC
NA,TRBJ2-5,TRBV5-4,TRBD2,CASSSGTSGGASLETQYF,TGTGCCAGCAGCTCTGGGACTAGCGGGGGGGCCAGTCTAGAGACCCAGTACTTC
NA,TRBJ1-4,TRBV2,NA,CASSEQAEKLFF,TGTGCCAGCAGTGAGCAGGCTGAAAAACTGTTTTTT
NA,TRBJ2-2,TRBV27,NA,CASSSPHPRERKGAGELFF,TGTGCCAGCAGTTCCCCTCACCCCCGGGAGAGGAAAGGGGCCGGGGAGCTGTTTTTT
NA,TRBJ1-4,TRBV18,NA,CASSPNPVQGGEKLFF,TGTGCCAGCTCACCGAATCCGGTCCAGGGAGGTGAAAAACTGTTTTTT
NA,TRBJ2-3,TRBV9,TRBD2,CASSVDSRTSSTDTQYF,TGTGCCAGCAGCGTAGATTCGCGGACTAGCTCCACAGATACGCAGTATTTT
NA,TRBJ2-1,TRBV2,TRBD2,CASSDRSGRALKQFF,TGTGCCAGCAGTGATAGAAGCGGGAGGGCCCTCAAGCAGTTCTTC
NA,TRBJ1-1,TRBV7-9,NA,CASSFNPDTEAFF,TGTGCCAGCAGCTTTAACCCGGACACTGAAGCTTTCTTT
NA,TRBJ2-7,TRBV10-2,NA,CASIPQDSNYEQYF,TGCGCCAGCATCCCTCAAGACAGCAACTACGAGCAGTACTTC
NA,TRBJ1-2,TRBV11-2,NA,CASSENYGYTF,TGTGCCAGCAGCGAGAACTATGGCTACACCTTC
few,TRBJ1-1,TRBV11-2,NA,CASSLFGQGNTEAFF,TGTGCCAGCAGCTTATTCGGTCAGGGGAACACTGAAGCTTTCTTT
NA,TRBJ2-3,TRBV30,NA,CAWISVDTQYF,TGTGCCTGGATATCGGTCGATACGCAGTATTTT
NA,TRBJ1-2,TRBV6-5,TRBD1,CASSMTGAPFPYTF,TGTGCCAGCAGTATGACAGGGGCCCCGTTCCCATACACCTTC
NA,TRBJ2-5,TRBV6-2/TRBV6-3,NA,CASSYTGETQYF,TGTGCCAGCAGTTATACCGGAGAGACCCAGTACTTC
once,TRBJ2-7,TRBV6-6,TRBD1,CASQRTGKNDEQYF,TGTGCCAGCCAACGGACAGGGAAAAACGACGAGCAGTACTTC
few,TRBJ2-3,TRBV6-5,TRBD1,CASSYAGQGTQYF,TGTGCCAGCAGTTACGCGGGACAGGGTACGCAGTATTTT
NA,TRBJ2-7,TRBV5-4,TRBD2,CASSLGLAGTYEQYF,TGTGCCAGCAGCTTGGGACTAGCGGGAACCTACGAGCAGTACTTC
NA,TRBJ2-5,TRBV29-1,NA,CSVRHNQETQYF,TGCAGCGTTCGTCACAACCAAGAGACCCAGTACTTC
NA,TRBJ1-2,TRBV19,NA,CAIEDSYYGYTF,TGTGCCATCGAAGACAGTTACTATGGCTACACCTTC
NA,TRBJ2-5,TRBV18,TRBD2,CASSPPLAAQETQYF,TGTGCCAGCTCACCCCCTCTAGCGGCACAAGAGACCCAGTACTTC
NA,TRBJ2-1,TRBV5-5,TRBD2,CASSLVGGGDYNEQFF,TGTGCCAGCAGCTTGGTGGGCGGGGGAGACTACAATGAGCAGTTCTTC
NA,TRBJ2-3,TRBV24-1,TRBD2,CAMTSGGRVTDTQYF,TGTGCCATGACTAGCGGGGGCCGGGTAACAGATACGCAGTATTTT
NA,TRBJ2-5,TRBV5-5,NA,CASSMGGQRTQYF,TGTGCCAGCAGCATGGGGGGACAGCGGACCCAGTACTTC